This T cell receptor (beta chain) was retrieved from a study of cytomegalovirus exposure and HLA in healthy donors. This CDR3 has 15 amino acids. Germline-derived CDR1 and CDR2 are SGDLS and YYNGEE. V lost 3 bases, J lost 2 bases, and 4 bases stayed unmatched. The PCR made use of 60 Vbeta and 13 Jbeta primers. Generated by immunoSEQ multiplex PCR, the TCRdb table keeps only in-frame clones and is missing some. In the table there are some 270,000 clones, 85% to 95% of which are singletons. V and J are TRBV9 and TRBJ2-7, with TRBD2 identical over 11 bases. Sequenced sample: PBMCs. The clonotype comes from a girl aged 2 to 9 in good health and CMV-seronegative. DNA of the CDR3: TGTGCCAGCAGCGAAACTAGCGGGGGACCCTACGAGCAGTACTTC. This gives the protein CASSETSGGPYEQYF.